This passage covers 12 T cell receptor beta chains from one sample sequenced in a study of T-cell reconstitution after alpha-beta-depleted transplantation in children. TCRbeta library construction was performed incorporating unique molecular identifiers. A single record per CDR3 protein comes from TCRdb applying MiXCR to the PCR reads. The table shows around 600,000 distinct CDR3 sequences, with around a sixth occurring only once. The material sequenced was PBMCs from the stem cell graft donor, taken from the stem cell graft. The receptors derive from a human donor who donated a stem cell graft to a child with acute myeloid leukemia.

This clonotype was seen repeatedly, ten times or more. The chain uses TRBV20-1 and TRBJ1-1, with 8 bases matching TRBD1. This CDR3 contains 13 residues. Unmatched junction bases numbered 7, after V lost 3 bases and J lost 7 bases. Germline V gene data show CDR1 as DFQATT and CDR2 as SNEGSKA (reference sequence). The CDR3 DNA reads as TGCAGTGCTAGTCCTGGACAGGGCGGTGAAGCTTTCTTT. As protein: CSASPGQGGEAFF.

The rearrangement uses TRBV20-1 and TRBJ2-1; TRBD2 agrees at 11 bases. J lost 1 base, V lost 6 bases, and 5 bases had no gene match. The CDR3 runs 15 residues. Per germline, CDR1 DFQATT and CDR2 SNEGSKA (reference sequence). The CDR3 loop is CSALAGGRSYNEQFF. The CDR3 DNA follows: TGCAGTGCCTTAGCGGGGGGGAGATCCTACAATGAGCAGTTCTTC.

The chain combines TRBV5-6 with TRBJ2-1; D is perhaps TRBD2 (5 bases). Between the trimmed V and J ends, which lost 2 bases and 5 bases, there was a span of 14 bases. Per the germline V gene, CDR1 is SGHDT and CDR2 is YYEEEE. CDR3 size: 15 residues. The CDR3 nucleotides read TGTGCCAGCAGCTTCGCACTAGTGGGGAACAATGAGCAGTTCTTC. This sequence encodes CASSFALVGNNEQFF.

This chain links TRBV28 with TRBJ2-1; D perhaps matches TRBD1 (6 bases). CDR3 size: 13 residues. Trimming took 5 bases from V and 9 from J, leaving 14 bases between them. CDR1 is MDHEN and CDR2 is SYDVKM in the germline V gene. The CDR3 DNA sequence: TGTGCCAGCAGTCTACCCAGGGGTGGTGAGCAGTTCTTC. It translates to CASSLPRGGEQFF.

Ten or more counts support this clonotype. This chain links TRBV6-1 with TRBJ2-2; 12 bases match TRBD2. The germline V gene encodes CDR1 MNHNS and CDR2 SASEGT. J gave up 0 bases and V 4 bases, and 6 bases lay outside the gene matches. The CDR3 loop spans 18 amino acids. The CDR3 coding sequence is TGTGCCAGCAGTGGATGGACTAGCGGGGAATCGAACACCGGGGAGCTGTTTTTT. Protein product: CASSGWTSGESNTGELFF.

On this clonotype: The junction shows a germline mismatch at one end, possibly a read error. The CDR3 loop reads CATSISNGKLFF. CDR3 DNA: TGTGCCACCAGCATTTCAAATGGAAAACTGTTTTTT. The rearrangement uses TRBV15 and TRBJ1-4; no firm D call. The CDR3 consists of 12 residues. The germline V gene encodes CDR1 LNHNV and CDR2 YYDKDF (reference sequence).

This clonotype has just a few counts. This chain uses TRBV4-3 with TRBJ2-5, with TRBD2 matching over 7 bases. The CDR3 contains 15 residues. In germline, CDR1 is LGHNA, CDR2 YSLEER. Trimming at V came to 3 bases and at J to 0 bases, leaving 4 bases not matched to a gene. CDR3 in DNA: TGCGCCAGCAGCCAGGGGGGGACTCACCAAGAGACCCAGTACTTC. It specifies CASSQGGTHQETQYF.

This clonotype was counted at least ten times. The rearrangement joins TRBV29-1 to TRBJ2-7; no clear D. The CDR3 runs 13 residues. V lost 1 base, J lost 0 bases, and 7 bases lay in between. CDR1 and CDR2 from the germline V gene are SQVTM and ANQGSEA. CDR3 loop: CSVEGHFSYEQYF. In DNA form, the CDR3 reads TGCAGCGTTGAAGGGCACTTCTCCTACGAGCAGTACTTC.

The chain has TRBV15 and TRBJ2-5; TRBD2 agrees at 7 bases. This CDR3 is 17 amino acids long. Germline trimming cut 3 bases from V and 0 bases from J; bases unmatched to any gene: 10. Germline CDR1 reads LNHNV; CDR2 reads YYDKDF (reference sequence). CDR3 loop: CATSSLGGWGNQETQYF. Here the CDR3 DNA reads TGTGCCACCAGCAGTTTGGGGGGGTGGGGTAACCAAGAGACCCAGTACTTC.

This clonotype was counted ten times or more. The V gene is TRBV20-1, the J gene TRBJ1-1, with no clear D. The CDR3 is 14 residues long. V was cut by 0 bases and J by 3 bases, with 11 bases left in between. Germline-derived CDR1 and CDR2 are DFQATT and SNEGSKA (reference sequence). The CDR3 region is CSARDSVSYTEAFF. The CDR3 nucleotides read TGCAGTGCTAGAGATTCAGTCAGTTACACTGAAGCTTTCTTT.

This clonotype came up many times. The V and J genes are TRBV20-1 and TRBJ2-7; 8 bases agree with TRBD1. CDR1 and CDR2 from the germline V gene are DFQATT and SNEGSKA (reference sequence). The J segment lost 0 bases and the V segment lost 3 bases, leaving 4 bases of the junction unmatched. CDR3 length: 14 residues. CDR3 in amino acids: CSARLDRVSYEQYF. The CDR3 nucleotides are TGCAGTGCTAGGTTGGACAGGGTCTCCTACGAGCAGTACTTC.

In its sample, this clonotype was seen many times. V usage is TRBV15 and J usage is TRBJ1-3; a weak D match, TRBD1 (5 bases). Germline V lookup: CDR1 LNHNV, CDR2 YYDKDF (reference sequence). The CDR3 runs 16 residues. Trimming removed 0 bases from V and 2 bases from J, with 11 bases in between. CDR3 sequence: CATSRDPPGTGNTIYF. The CDR3 region has the DNA TGTGCCACCAGCAGAGATCCCCCAGGGACTGGAAACACCATATATTTT.